The rows below give T cell receptor beta chains drawn from one sample of a study of shared T cell receptors in the human thymus. Only in-frame clones appear in the TCRdb table, and some are missing; sequencing was by immunoSEQ multiplex PCR. The sample has a few hundred thousand clones, around 93% seen once; the top ten hold 0.015% to 0.025%. Sequencing used thymocytes. These TCRs come from a human donor. Each CDR3 is given with its conserved first and last residue. The listing skips clone size in some rows; elsewhere it reads once, few, many or a size class.

v_call	j_call	clone_size	cdr3_aa
TRBV7-9	TRBJ1-1	.	CASSGVLWTEAFF
TRBV30	TRBJ1-1	.	CAWSGTGRENTEAFF
TRBV29-1	TRBJ1-2	.	CSVVWGNGYTF
TRBV10-3	TRBJ2-1	.	CAISETSGREENEQFF
TRBV10-3	TRBJ2-1	once	CAISGLAGGGYNEQFF
TRBV7-3	TRBJ2-1	.	CASSPTDRLAGGAYNEQFF
TRBV6-1	TRBJ1-2	.	CASVRTGVNYGYTF
TRBV9	TRBJ2-2	.	CASSAPTGTGTVNTGELFF
TRBV28	TRBJ1-5	once	CASTNPAGLWQPQHF
TRBV27	TRBJ2-1	.	CASSSLAAYNEQFF
TRBV6-5	TRBJ1-1	.	CASSSGQAANTEAFF
TRBV27	TRBJ2-5	.	CASSPSRETQYF
TRBV28	TRBJ1-3	.	CASSCGRGAGNTIYF
TRBV4-3	TRBJ2-7	.	CASSQDGAGGSYEQYF
TRBV5-1	TRBJ2-5	.	CASSKGTSGSKETQYF
TRBV11-2	TRBJ1-2	.	CASSLVLGQGLNYGYTF
TRBV4-1	TRBJ2-1	.	CASSHLGLAEPYNEQFF
TRBV27	TRBJ2-6	.	CASSLRQGANVLTF
TRBV7-9	TRBJ2-3	.	CASSRDNTGGYITDTQYF
TRBV27	TRBJ1-1	.	CASSFRRGWAFF
TRBV4-1	TRBJ2-2	.	CASSQDYLGELFF
TRBV4-1	TRBJ2-2	.	CASSQLGIGELFF
TRBV18	TRBJ2-7	.	CASSPRGYEQYF
TRBV4-2	TRBJ2-1	.	CASSQGQSGLAIVDEQFF
TRBV30	TRBJ2-3	once	CAWSVLAGGTDTQYF
TRBV29-1	TRBJ1-2	.	CSTGAQGQLNYGYTF
TRBV27	TRBJ2-3	.	CASSTSGPNTDTQYF
TRBV19	TRBJ2-4	.	CASSIPPAAKNIQYF
TRBV2	TRBJ1-1	.	CASSEPPHPAAEAFF
TRBV7-6	TRBJ2-7	.	CASSLATSARPYEQYF
TRBV25-1	TRBJ2-1	.	CASSEFSGTGYNEQFF
TRBV28	TRBJ1-1	.	CASNTSTEAFF
TRBV28	TRBJ2-5	.	CASTPPGLAGSLGEETQYF
TRBV6-1	TRBJ1-5	.	CASTEGVGNQPQHF
TRBV7-8	TRBJ1-5	.	CASGWDRPPNQPQHF
TRBV11-2	TRBJ2-1	.	CASSLGLRERSGGNEQFF
TRBV15	TRBJ1-2	.	CATSRDRGTPHYGYTF
TRBV7-3	TRBJ2-5	once	CASRPGKTQYF
TRBV27	TRBJ2-1	once	CASTSPAHNEQFF
TRBV27	TRBJ2-7	.	CASRSRTYEQYF
TRBV18	TRBJ1-5	.	CASSPPGGNQPQHF
TRBV5-6	TRBJ2-3	.	CASSLVGTVPRPTDTQYF
TRBV19	TRBJ1-2	.	CASSIAESYGYTF
TRBV15	TRBJ1-4	.	CATSRGGDPSTNEKLFF
TRBV10-3	TRBJ1-5	few	CAISTGAMNQPQHF
TRBV5-4	TRBJ2-7	.	CASRTKLAGDSYEQYF
TRBV5-5	TRBJ2-7	.	CASSWELVKRFSYEQYF
TRBV29-1	TRBJ1-4	few	CSVRRDGCNEKLFF
TRBV4-1	TRBJ1-2	once	CASSQDPHSDGYTF
TRBV27	TRBJ2-3	.	CASSSHRETDTQYF
TRBV27	TRBJ1-6	.	CASSLRGRNSPLHF
TRBV9	TRBJ1-2	.	CASSVGMGYDGYTF
TRBV7-9	TRBJ2-7	.	CASSRWGYWGEQYF
TRBV27	TRBJ2-3	.	CASSLRRSTTDTQYF
TRBV11-2	TRBJ2-7	.	CASSLGRTGVFPYEQYF
TRBV28	TRBJ2-7	.	CASSLDLAGEEQYF
TRBV21-1	TRBJ1-1	.	CASREAFF
TRBV5-1	TRBJ1-4	.	CASSFRGTNATNEKLFF
TRBV5-1	TRBJ2-7	.	CASSGTGGAATYEQYF
TRBV5-1	TRBJ2-7	.	CASSFMRGAYEQYF